The 16 T cell receptor beta chains reported below all come from one sample, sequenced in a study of post-analysis software for immune sequencing data. Study results and caveats: When patients were compared with controls, about 5 TRBV segments were more frequent, TRBV5-6, TRBV5-1 and TRBV20-1 among them.

Every TCR beta cDNA library bore unique molecular identifiers. TCRdb reprocessed the PCR reads with MiXCR, giving one entry per CDR3 protein. Among about 770,000 distinct CDR3 sequences listed, roughly 50% were seen once. The antigens these receptors bind are not known. The source material was blood. Receptors were obtained from a girl between 5 and 17 years old with multiple sclerosis.

This clonotype showed up just a few times. The V and J genes are TRBV30 and TRBJ1-4; D is unresolved. CDR3 length equals 14 residues. Trimming removed 0 bases at V and 4 bases at J, with 9 bases between. CDR1 and CDR2 (germline): GTSNPN, SVGIG (reference sequence). The CDR3 spells CAWSVFSYNEKLFF. CDR3 sequence (DNA): TGTGCCTGGAGTGTCTTCAGCTATAATGAAAAACTGTTTTTT.

With regard to this clonotype: An end of the junction does not agree with germline; a read error may underlie this. The chain combines TRBV6-5 with TRBJ1-1; weak D call: TRBD1 (5 bases). From germline, CDR1 is MNHEY and CDR2 SVGAGI. The CDR3 totals 15 residues. The CDR3 DNA is TGTGCCGGCAGATACTGGCAGGGAGTGAACACTGAAGCTTTCTTT. Protein sequence: CAGRYWQGVNTEAFF.

The chain links TRBV7-9 to TRBJ2-4, with TRBD1 matching 8 bases. The CDR3 runs to 14 residues. From germline, CDR1 is SEHNR and CDR2 FQNEAQ (reference sequence). The ends lost 5 bases at V and 13 bases at J; junction bases unmatched: 13. CDR3 nucleotides: TGTGCCAGCAGCCCGCGACAGGGGTTAGGAGAGCAGTACTTC. It translates to CASSPRQGLGEQYF.

The chain combines TRBV24-1 with TRBJ2-1, with 12 bases lining up with TRBD2. The ends lost 4 bases at V and 1 base at J; junction bases unmatched: 10. Germline CDR1 reads KGHDR; CDR2 reads SFDVKD. The CDR3 loop spans 19 amino acids. CDR3 in amino acids: CATSDRGLAGRGSYNEQFF. CDR3 DNA: TGTGCCACCAGTGACCGCGGACTAGCGGGAAGGGGGTCCTACAATGAGCAGTTCTTC.

The chain joins TRBV6-2 or TRBV6-3 to TRBJ2-1; 8 bases align to TRBD2. Germline loops: CDR1 MNHEY, CDR2 SVGEGT. There are 13 residues in the CDR3. Germline trimming cut 6 bases from V and 11 bases from J; bases unmatched to any gene: 9. CDR3: CASRPLLAGQQFF. The CDR3 region has the DNA TGTGCCAGCAGGCCCCTATTAGCGGGACAGCAGTTCTTC.

The CDR3 protein is CASSFPSSDGYTF. The CDR3 bases are TGTGCCAGCAGCTTTCCCAGCTCCGATGGCTACACCTTC. The chain couples TRBV7-9 to TRBJ1-2; D unclear. The germline CDR1 and CDR2 sequences are SEHNR and FQNEAQ (reference sequence). The length of the CDR3 is 13 residues. V was clipped by 3 bases and J by 6 bases, with 11 bases between them.

The rearrangement uses TRBV28 and TRBJ2-5, with D possibly TRBD1 on 6 matching bases. The ends were cut back, 2 bases at V and 4 bases at J, with 11 bases in the middle. Germline loops: CDR1 MDHEN, CDR2 SYDVKM. The CDR3 totals 14 residues. In nucleotides, the CDR3 is TGTGCCAGCAGTTTACAGGGGCCCATAGAGACCCAGTACTTC. It is translated as CASSLQGPIETQYF. The whole variable domain, filled in from reference TRBV28 and TRBJ2-5, reads DVKVTQSSRYLVKRTGEKVFLECVQDMDHENMFWYRQDPGLGLRLIYFSYDVKMKEKGDIPEGYSVSREKKERFSLILESASTNQTSMYLCASSLQGPIETQYFGPGTRLLVL.

This clonotype was counted at least ten times. The genes are TRBV29-1 and TRBJ1-2; tentative D call: TRBD1 (5 bases). The V end lost 7 bases, the J end lost 4 bases, and 22 bases lay between the germline ends. The V gene's germline CDR1 is SQVTM and CDR2 ANQGSEA. The CDR3 contains 15 residues. The CDR3 loop reads CSATGDSRKAYGYTF. CDR3 bases: TGCAGCGCCACGGGGGACTCCCGAAAGGCCTATGGCTACACCTTC.

The chain couples TRBV11-3 to TRBJ2-1, with 7 bases that match TRBD2. The ends lost 4 bases at V and 8 bases at J; junction bases unmatched: 8. The CDR3 loop spans 14 amino acids. Germline assignment: CDR1 SGHNT and CDR2 YENEEA. Here the CDR3 DNA reads TGTGCCAGCAGCTCAACCTTGGGGGGGGATGAGCAGTTCTTC. Its protein is CASSSTLGGDEQFF. The whole variable domain, remainder taken from reference TRBV11-3 and TRBJ2-1, is EAGVVQSPRYKIIEKKQPVAFWCNPISGHNTLYWYLQNLGQGPELLIRYENEEAVDDSQLPKDRFSAERLKGVDSTLKIQPAELGDSAVYLCASSSTLGGDEQFFGPGTRLTVL.

A note on this clonotype: A junction boundary mismatches the germline segment, possibly from a read error. The chain links TRBV29-1 to TRBJ2-4; D gene ambiguous. The length of the CDR3 is 13 residues. Germline CDR1 is SQVTM and CDR2 is ANQGSEA. The CDR3 coding sequence is TGCAGCGCGGGTGGCGTAGCCAAAAGCATTCAGTACTTC. Its protein is CSAGGVAKSIQYF.

On this clonotype: One end of the junction does not line up with germline, which may come from a read error. This chain connects TRBV6-4 to TRBJ2-3; D not certain. This CDR3 has 13 residues. The V gene's germline CDR1 is MRHNA and CDR2 SNTAGT. The DNA of the CDR3 is TGTGCCAGCAGAGACTTTAACACAGATACGCAGTATTTT. Its translation is CASRDFNTDTQYF.

The rearrangement joins TRBV20-1 to TRBJ2-5, with D uncertain. The germline V gene encodes CDR1 DFQATT and CDR2 SNEGSKA (reference sequence). This CDR3 contains 13 residues. V lost 6 bases to trimming and J lost 2 bases, with 13 bases between them. CDR3 residues: CSARGSTQETQYF. DNA for the CDR3: TGCAGTGCCCGCGGCAGCACACAAGAGACCCAGTACTTC.

V is TRBV30 and J is TRBJ1-1; D remains unclear. CDR1 and CDR2 (germline): GTSNPN, SVGIG (reference sequence). CDR3 size: 13 residues. V was pared by 2 bases and J by 6 bases, with 13 bases between. This CDR3 is CAWSYQADSEAFF. The CDR3, as DNA: TGTGCCTGGAGTTACCAGGCAGATTCTGAAGCTTTCTTT.

The chain has TRBV4-3 and TRBJ2-7; perhaps TRBD1 as D (5 bases). Germline CDR1 is LGHNA and CDR2 is YSLEER. The V end was cut by 4 bases, the J end by 6 bases, with 16 bases between. This CDR3 region has 14 residues. The CDR3 is CASSPQGRIGEQYF. CDR3 bases: TGCGCCAGCAGCCCCCAGGGTCGTATCGGCGAGCAGTACTTC.

The CDR3 is CASSVGAGVAYEQYF. DNA of the CDR3: TGTGCCAGCAGCGTAGGGGCAGGGGTGGCCTACGAGCAGTACTTC. The V and J genes are TRBV9 and TRBJ2-7, with D possibly being TRBD1 (6 bases). Trimming left V 0 bases short and J 2 bases short, with 12 bases between. Germline-derived CDR1 and CDR2 are SGDLS and YYNGEE. The CDR3 extends over 15 amino acids.

This clonotype has a handful of counts. The V and J genes are TRBV7-2 and TRBJ2-7; 7 nucleotides line up with TRBD2. The V segment lost 7 bases and the J segment 5 bases; nucleotides outside the gene matches: 14. The V gene's germline CDR1 is SGHTA and CDR2 FQGNSA. The CDR3 has 15 amino acids. The CDR3 DNA follows: TGTGCCAGCACCCCCTCAGGCCGGGGGGTAGACGAGCAGTACTTC. It yields the protein CASTPSGRGVDEQYF.